This T cell receptor beta chain was identified in a study of OX40 agonist ivuxolimab in advanced cancers. Regarding the study in general: Ivuxolimab, which targeted the costimulatory receptor OX40 (CD134), was an agonistic, fully human IgG2 monoclonal antibody. Intravenous ivuxolimab was administered to patients every 2 weeks at six dose levels: 0.01, 0.1, 0.3, 1.5, 3 and 10 mg/kg. Of the approximately 54 patients in dose escalation, about 19 had hepatocellular carcinoma, some 15 had melanoma, 9 had renal cell carcinoma and 9 had head and neck cancer. The dose-escalation cohort was roughly 87% male with a mean age of roughly 62 years, ranging from roughly 20 to 80. Patients were allowed to have had prior anti-PD-1, anti-PD-L1 or anti-CTLA-4 therapy, and around 40% of the dose-escalation patients had previously received checkpoint inhibitors. Three dose-escalation patients achieved partial responses, one with hepatocellular carcinoma and two with cutaneous melanoma. Peripheral TCRbeta sequencing was intended to test whether TCR sequence diversity was altered and clonal T-cell expansion was caused by ivuxolimab. The paper reports the monotherapy dose-escalation portion (N ≈ 50 patients) of the phase I ivuxolimab trial. Broader findings and caveats from the paper: Clonal expansion of both CD4+ and CD8+ blood T cells was observed from baseline to week 6 at doses 0.1 to 3.0 mg/kg. On average, CD8+ T cells showed more expanded clones than CD4+ T cells after ivuxolimab. Low levels of normalized T-cell clonal expansion were also seen in some patients who did not respond. In partial responders in the 0.1-3.0 mg/kg groups, normalized peripheral clonal expansion was found to be among the lowest, especially among CD8+ T cells. The antigen specificity of the clonally expanded peripheral T cells was not determined.

Genomic DNA was isolated from the sorted cells so that the TCRbeta CDR3 region could be sequenced. The immunoSEQ Assay was used for sequencing of TCRbeta CDR3 regions. The table was pulled from immuneACCESS by TCRdb, which kept in-frame rearrangements only. Such tables lose some clones; where checked, under half of the loss comes from unresolved V genes, and the rest has no known cause. This sample holds 35,000 to 45,000 clones; 82% were observed only once. The ten biggest clones cover roughly 24% of the sample. The trial excluded patients who had a history of autoimmune disease or were on systemic immunosuppression. Peripheral blood for TCR sequencing was collected from all dose cohorts at baseline, on cycle 4 day 1, and on cycle 7 day 1. The samples were taken from a phase I, first-in-human, multicenter, open-label dose-escalation trial of ivuxolimab. Adults with locally advanced or metastatic melanoma, renal cell, hepatocellular, or head and neck squamous cell carcinoma were enrolled in the trial. Before TCR sequencing, CD4+ T cells and CD8+ T cells from peripheral blood were sorted into separate populations.

Concerning this clone: Its antigen remains unidentified. Base qualities are not at hand, and no much larger clone is one base apart.

There are 14 amino acids in the CDR3, from cysteine to phenylalanine inclusive. The read is trimmed to its CDR3 DNA, 42 bases read in frame from base 1. V is trimmed back by 2 bases and J by 2 bases, and the junction contains 6 bases that no gene match accounts for. From a lookup of the germline V gene, CDR1 and CDR2 are SQVTM and ANQGSEA. The receptor was isolated from an adult with an advanced solid tumor such as melanoma, head and neck, liver or kidney cancer. The specimen comprised CD4+ or CD8+ T cells sorted from blood, sampled in a trial of the OX40 agonist ivuxolimab. This chain is built from TRBV29-1 and TRBJ2-7, with TRBD1 matching 7 junction bases. CDR3 loop: CSVEKGTETYEQYF. The DNA is as follows: TGCAGCGTTGAAAAGGGGACAGAAACCTACGAGCAGTACTTC.